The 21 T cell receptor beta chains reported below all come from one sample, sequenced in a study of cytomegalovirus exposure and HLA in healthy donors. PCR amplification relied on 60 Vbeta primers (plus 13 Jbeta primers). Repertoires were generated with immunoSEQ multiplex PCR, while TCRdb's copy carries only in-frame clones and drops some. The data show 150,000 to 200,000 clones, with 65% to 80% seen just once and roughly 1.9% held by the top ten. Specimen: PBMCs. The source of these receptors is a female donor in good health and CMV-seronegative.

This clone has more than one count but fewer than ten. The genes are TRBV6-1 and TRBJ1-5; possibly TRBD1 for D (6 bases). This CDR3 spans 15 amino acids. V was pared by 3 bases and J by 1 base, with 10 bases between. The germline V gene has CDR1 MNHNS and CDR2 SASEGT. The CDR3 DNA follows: TGTGCCAGCAGTGAGATAACAGGGAGCAATCAGCCCCAGCATTTT. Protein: CASSEITGSNQPQHF.

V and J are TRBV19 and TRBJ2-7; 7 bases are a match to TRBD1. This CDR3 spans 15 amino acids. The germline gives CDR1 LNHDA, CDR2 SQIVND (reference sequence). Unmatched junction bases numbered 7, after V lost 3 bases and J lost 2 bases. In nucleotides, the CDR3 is TGTGCCAGTAGTATCGGGACAGCGGTCCCCTACGAGCAGTACTTC. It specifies CASSIGTAVPYEQYF.

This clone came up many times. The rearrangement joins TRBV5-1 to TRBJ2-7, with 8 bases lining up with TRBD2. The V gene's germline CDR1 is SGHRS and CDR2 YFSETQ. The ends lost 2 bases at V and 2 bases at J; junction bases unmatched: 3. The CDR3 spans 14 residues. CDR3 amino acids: CASSLAGAAYEQYF. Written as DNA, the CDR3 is TGCGCCAGCAGCTTAGCGGGAGCCGCCTACGAGCAGTACTTC.

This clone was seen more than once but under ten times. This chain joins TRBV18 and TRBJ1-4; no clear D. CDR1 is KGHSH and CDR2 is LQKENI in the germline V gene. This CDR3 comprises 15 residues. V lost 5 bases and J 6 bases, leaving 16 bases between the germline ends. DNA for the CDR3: TGTGCCAGCTCATTGACGTCGGGAGAGGATGAAAAACTGTTTTTT. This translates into CASSLTSGEDEKLFF.

The CDR3 spells CASSGGAPTDTQYF. As DNA, the CDR3 is TGCGCCAGCAGCGGGGGGGCTCCCACAGATACGCAGTATTTT. The rearrangement joins TRBV5-1 to TRBJ2-3; a possible D gene is TRBD2 (7 bases). Germline V gene sequence: CDR1 SGHRS, CDR2 YFSETQ. CDR3 length: 14 residues. V was clipped by 4 bases and J by 2 bases, with 11 bases between them.

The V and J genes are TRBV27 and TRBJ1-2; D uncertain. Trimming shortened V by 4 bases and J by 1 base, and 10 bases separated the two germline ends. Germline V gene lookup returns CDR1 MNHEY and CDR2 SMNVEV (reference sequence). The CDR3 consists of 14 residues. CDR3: CASSYGFDNYGYTF. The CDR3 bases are TGTGCCAGCAGTTATGGCTTCGATAACTATGGCTACACCTTC.

The CDR3 DNA reads as TGCGCCAGCAGTGAGCAGGGCGGAATCGGTCCATTTGCCTCTGGGGCCAACGTCCTGACTTTC. Its translation is CASSEQGGIGPFASGANVLTF. This chain connects TRBV10-2 to TRBJ2-6; D may be TRBD1 (5 bases). Germline V gene sequence: CDR1 WSHSY, CDR2 SAAADI. CDR3 length: 21 amino acids. Trimming pared 2 bases from V and 0 bases from J, leaving 23 bases between.

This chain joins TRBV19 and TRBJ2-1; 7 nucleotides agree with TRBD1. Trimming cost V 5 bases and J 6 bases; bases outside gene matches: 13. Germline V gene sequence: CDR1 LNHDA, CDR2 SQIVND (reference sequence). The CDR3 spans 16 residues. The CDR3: CASSLERTGRSNEQFF. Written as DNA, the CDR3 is TGTGCCAGTAGTCTTGAGCGGACAGGTCGTTCCAATGAGCAGTTCTTC. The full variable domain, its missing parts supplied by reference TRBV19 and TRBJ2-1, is DGGITQSPKYLFRKEGQNVTLSCEQNLNHDAMYWYRQDPGQGLRLIYYSQIVNDFQKGDIAEGYSVSREKKESFPLTVTSAQKNPTAFYLCASSLERTGRSNEQFFGPGTRLTVL.

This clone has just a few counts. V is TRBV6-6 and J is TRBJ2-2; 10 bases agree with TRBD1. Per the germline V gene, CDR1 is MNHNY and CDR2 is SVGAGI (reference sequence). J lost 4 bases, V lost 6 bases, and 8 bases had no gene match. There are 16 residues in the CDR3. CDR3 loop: CASSRGQGGSTGELFF. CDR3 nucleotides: TGTGCCAGCAGCCGCGGACAGGGGGGTTCCACCGGGGAGCTGTTTTTT.

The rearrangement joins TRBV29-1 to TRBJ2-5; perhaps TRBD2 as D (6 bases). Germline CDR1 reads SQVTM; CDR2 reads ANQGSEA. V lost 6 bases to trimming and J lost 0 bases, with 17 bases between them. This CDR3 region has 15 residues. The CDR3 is CSVGTSYYNQETQYF. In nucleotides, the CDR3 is TGCAGCGTCGGGACTTCGTATTACAACCAAGAGACCCAGTACTTC.

CDR3 amino acids: CASSLGGQPRGQTQYF. The CDR3 DNA is TGTGCCAGCAGCTTGGGGGGACAGCCTAGGGGGCAGACCCAGTACTTC. This sequence joins TRBV5-4 and TRBJ2-5, with 7 bases lining up with TRBD1. J lost 6 bases, V lost 0 bases, and 11 bases had no gene match. The germline gives CDR1 SGHNT, CDR2 YYREEE (reference sequence). This CDR3 is 16 amino acids long.

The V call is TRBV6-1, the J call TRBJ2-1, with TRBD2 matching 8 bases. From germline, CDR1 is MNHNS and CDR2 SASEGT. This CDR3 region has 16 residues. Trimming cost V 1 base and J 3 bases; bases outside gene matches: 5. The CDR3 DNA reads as TGTGCCAGCAGTGAAGAACCAGCGGGAGACTACAATGAGCAGTTCTTC. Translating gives CASSEEPAGDYNEQFF.

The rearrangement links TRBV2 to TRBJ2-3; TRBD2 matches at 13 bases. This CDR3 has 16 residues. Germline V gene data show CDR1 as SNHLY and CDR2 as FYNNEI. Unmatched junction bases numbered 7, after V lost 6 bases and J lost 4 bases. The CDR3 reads CASRLTSGGAADTQYF. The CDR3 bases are TGTGCCAGCAGACTAACTAGCGGGGGGGCGGCAGATACGCAGTATTTT.

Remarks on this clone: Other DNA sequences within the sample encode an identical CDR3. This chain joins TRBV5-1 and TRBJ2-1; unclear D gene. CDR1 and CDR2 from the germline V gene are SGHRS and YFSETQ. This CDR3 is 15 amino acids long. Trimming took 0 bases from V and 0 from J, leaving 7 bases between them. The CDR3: CASSLDSSSYNEQFF. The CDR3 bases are TGCGCCAGCAGCTTGGACTCGAGCTCCTACAATGAGCAGTTCTTC. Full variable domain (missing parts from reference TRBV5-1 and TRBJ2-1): KAGVTQTPRYLIKTRGQQVTLSCSPISGHRSVSWYQQTPGQGLQFLFEYFSETQRNKGNFPGRFSGRQFSNSRSEMNVSTLELGDSALYLCASSLDSSSYNEQFFGPGTRLTVL.

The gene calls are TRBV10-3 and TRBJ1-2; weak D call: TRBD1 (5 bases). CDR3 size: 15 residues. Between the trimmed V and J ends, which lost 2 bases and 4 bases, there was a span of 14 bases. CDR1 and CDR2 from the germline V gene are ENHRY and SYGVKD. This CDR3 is CAISEEGASLYGYTF. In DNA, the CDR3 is TGTGCCATCAGTGAGGAAGGGGCATCCCTCTATGGCTACACCTTC.

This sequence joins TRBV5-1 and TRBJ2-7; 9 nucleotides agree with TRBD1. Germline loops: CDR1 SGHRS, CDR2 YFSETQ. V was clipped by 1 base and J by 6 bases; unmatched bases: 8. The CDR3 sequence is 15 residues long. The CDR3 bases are TGCGCCAGCAGCTTGTTGCCTCCGGGACAGGGCGAGCAGTACTTC. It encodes CASSLLPPGQGEQYF.

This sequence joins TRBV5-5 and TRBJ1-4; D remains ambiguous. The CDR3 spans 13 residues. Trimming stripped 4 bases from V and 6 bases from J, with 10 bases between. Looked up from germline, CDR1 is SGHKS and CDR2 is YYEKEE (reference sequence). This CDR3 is CASSPDLDEKLFF. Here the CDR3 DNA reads TGTGCCAGCAGCCCCGACTTGGATGAAAAACTGTTTTTT.

The CDR3 DNA follows: TGTGCCAGCAGCGAACTAGATCACAGGGAGAGTCTGTTTTTT. Its translation is CASSELDHRESLFF. The chain has TRBV7-9 and TRBJ1-4; weak D call: TRBD1 (6 bases). The CDR3 covers 14 residues. Germline CDR1 reads SEHNR; CDR2 reads FQNEAQ (reference sequence). V shed 5 bases and J shed 14 bases, with 21 bases lying between them. Supplemented by reference TRBV7-9 and TRBJ1-4, the full variable domain reads DTGVSQNPRHKITKRGQNVTFRCDPISEHNRLYWYRQTLGQGPEFLTYFQNEAQLEKSRLLSDRFSAERPKGSFSTLEIQRTEQGDSAMYLCASSELDHRESLFFGSGTQLSVL.

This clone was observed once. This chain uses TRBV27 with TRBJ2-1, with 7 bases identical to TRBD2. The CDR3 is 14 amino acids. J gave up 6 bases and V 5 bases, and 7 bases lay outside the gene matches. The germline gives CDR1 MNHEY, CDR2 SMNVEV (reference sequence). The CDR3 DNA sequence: TGTGCCAGCAGTAAAGCGGGGATAGTCAATGAGCAGTTCTTC. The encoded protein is CASSKAGIVNEQFF.

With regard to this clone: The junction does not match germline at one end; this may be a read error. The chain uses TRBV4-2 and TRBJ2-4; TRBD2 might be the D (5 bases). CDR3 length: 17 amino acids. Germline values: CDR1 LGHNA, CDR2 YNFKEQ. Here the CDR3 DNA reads TGTGCCAGCAGCCTCACAACTTCTCGGCTAGCCAAAAACAGTCAGTACTTC. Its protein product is CASSLTTSRLAKNSQYF.

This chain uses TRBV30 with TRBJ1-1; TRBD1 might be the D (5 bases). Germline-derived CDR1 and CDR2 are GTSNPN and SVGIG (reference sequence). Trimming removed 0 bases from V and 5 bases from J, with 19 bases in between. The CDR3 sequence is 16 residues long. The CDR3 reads CAWSVGGRRSSTEAFF. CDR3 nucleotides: TGTGCCTGGAGTGTCGGGGGTCGGAGGAGTTCGACTGAAGCTTTCTTT.